This T cell receptor beta chain was captured by sequencing in a study of cytomegalovirus exposure and HLA in healthy donors. Study-wide background: The Caucasian-associated ancestry cluster contained 81% of the approximately 390 genotyped donors.

The V gene end was trimmed by 4 bases and the J gene end by 10 bases; junction bases not matched to a gene: 7. The CDR3 consists of 13 residues. Per the germline V gene, CDR1 is SGDLS and CDR2 is YYNGEE. PCR amplification relied on 60 Vbeta primers (plus 13 Jbeta primers). TCRdb keeps only in-frame clones here, not all; method: immunoSEQ multiplex PCR. Altogether roughly 150,000 clones are present, over 75% being singletons, with the ten largest covering approximately 1.3%. Participants comprised healthy donors of bone marrow. This sequence joins TRBV9 and TRBJ2-1; 8 positions match TRBD2. The receptor was derived from a man aged 45-65 years in good health and CMV-seropositive. The sequencing input was PBMCs. DNA for the CDR3: TGTGCCAGCAGCCGCACTAGCGGCGGGGAGCAGTTCTTC. As protein: CASSRTSGGEQFF.